Listed below are T cell receptor beta chains from one sample, sequenced in a study of Graves' ophthalmopathy and Graves' hyperthyroidism. One entry per CDR3 protein results from TCRdb running MiXCR on the multiplex PCR reads. There are just over 600,000 distinct CDR3 sequences in the sample; 20% to 25% occur only once, and around 7% lies in the top ten. The material sequenced was peripheral blood. Receptors originate from a woman younger than 35 with stable Graves' hyperthyroidism. Some clones in this sample may be carry-over from other donors' samples. The CDR3 runs from the conserved cysteine through the conserved F or W. A D gene is named only where the DNA matches it firmly. Some rows have no size entry. The others give once, few or many, or a class for an expanded clone.

>TRBJ2-5|TRBD1|many|TRBV30
CAWRDRVETQYF
TGTGCCTGGCGGGACAGGGTAGAGACCCAGTACTTC
>TRBJ2-5|-|-|TRBV7-8
CASSPRRGFQETQYF
TGTGCCAGCAGCCCACGGAGGGGATTCCAAGAGACCCAGTACTTC
>TRBJ2-5|-|many|TRBV6-1
CASGAGVVETQYF
TGTGCCAGCGGGGCAGGGGTAGTGGAGACCCAGTACTTC
>TRBJ1-2|-|-|TRBV27
CASSLQGGEPNYGYTF
TGTGCCAGCAGTTTACAGGGAGGGGAACCTAACTATGGCTACACCTTC
>TRBJ2-5|TRBD2|many|TRBV20-1
CSARRGGALETQYF
TGCAGTGCTAGACGGGGGGGGGCTTTGGAGACCCAGTACTTC
>TRBJ2-5|-|many|TRBV7-2
CASSLGGGNQETQYF
TGTGCCAGCAGCTTAGGAGGCGGAAACCAAGAGACCCAGTACTTC
>TRBJ1-6|-|many|TRBV6-1
CASISLGGSPLHF
TGTGCCAGCATATCTCTCGGAGGATCACCCCTCCACTTT
>TRBJ1-5|-|many|TRBV20-1
CSAPTRQEDQPQHF
TGCAGTGCTCCTACCCGACAGGAGGATCAGCCCCAGCATTTT
>TRBJ2-4|-|many|TRBV18
CASSPPLIAKNIQYF
TGTGCCAGCTCACCACCTCTCATAGCCAAAAACATTCAGTACTTC
>TRBJ1-1|-|many|TRBV10-3
CAITEGWGKNTEAFF
TGTGCCATCACCGAGGGGTGGGGTAAGAACACTGAAGCTTTCTTT
>TRBJ2-2|TRBD1|once|TRBV7-3
CASSLAGGDRPGELCF
TGTGCCAGCAGCTTGGCAGGGGGCGACCGTCCCGGGGAGCTGTGTTTT
>TRBJ2-7|-|-|TRBV5-1
CASSLSLSLTYEQYF
TGCGCCAGCAGCTTGTCGCTCTCCTTAACCTACGAGCAGTACTTC
>TRBJ2-5|-|many|TRBV28
CASSLRQEETQYF
TGTGCCAGCAGTTTAAGACAAGAAGAGACCCAGTACTTC
>TRBJ2-7|-|few|TRBV20-1
CSAPPGTHPYEQYF
TGCAGTGCTCCCCCCGGGACTCACCCCTACGAGCAGTACTTC
>TRBJ1-5|-|-|TRBV18
CASSPRQAEPQHF
TGTGCCAGCTCCCCAAGACAGGCCGAGCCCCAGCATTTT
>TRBJ2-7|TRBD2|-|TRBV5-6
CASSLTGEGSYEQYF
TGTGCCAGCAGCTTGACGGGGGAGGGCTCCTACGAGCAGTACTTC
>TRBJ1-1|TRBD1|-|TRBV6-1
CATGTATNTEAFF
TGTGCCACCGGGACAGCGACGAACACTGAAGCTTTCTTT
>TRBJ2-7|-|many|TRBV12-3/TRBV12-4
CASSWTSASYEQYF
TGTGCCAGCAGTTGGACTTCTGCTTCCTACGAGCAGTACTTC
>TRBJ1-5|-|many|TRBV6-1
CASKNREPQHF
TGTGCCAGCAAAAACAGGGAACCCCAGCATTTT
>TRBJ1-1|-|many|TRBV11-3
CASSFEQGTEAFF
TGTGCCAGCAGCTTTGAGCAGGGCACTGAAGCTTTCTTT
>TRBJ1-2|-|many|TRBV6-2/TRBV6-3
CASSLDLTGNGYTF
TGTGCCAGCAGTCTAGACCTTACAGGGAATGGCTACACCTTC
>TRBJ2-3|TRBD2|-|TRBV19
CASSYIQTSGSTDTQYF
TGTGCCAGTAGTTACATCCAGACTAGCGGGAGCACAGATACGCAGTATTTT
>TRBJ1-3|-|few|TRBV5-1
CASASREQAWAGNTIYF
TGCGCCAGCGCTTCCAGGGAGCAGGCCTGGGCTGGAAACACCATATATTTT
>TRBJ2-5|TRBD1|many|TRBV19
CASSMGTGRETQYF
TGTGCCAGTAGTATGGGGACAGGGAGAGAGACCCAGTACTTC
>TRBJ1-5|-|many|TRBV28
CASSLLTTGNQPQHF
TGTGCCAGCAGTTTGTTGACAACGGGCAATCAGCCCCAGCATTTT
>TRBJ1-6|-|-|TRBV12-3/TRBV12-4
CASSSTAYNSPLHF
TGTGCCAGCAGCTCGACAGCCTATAATTCACCCCTCCACTTT